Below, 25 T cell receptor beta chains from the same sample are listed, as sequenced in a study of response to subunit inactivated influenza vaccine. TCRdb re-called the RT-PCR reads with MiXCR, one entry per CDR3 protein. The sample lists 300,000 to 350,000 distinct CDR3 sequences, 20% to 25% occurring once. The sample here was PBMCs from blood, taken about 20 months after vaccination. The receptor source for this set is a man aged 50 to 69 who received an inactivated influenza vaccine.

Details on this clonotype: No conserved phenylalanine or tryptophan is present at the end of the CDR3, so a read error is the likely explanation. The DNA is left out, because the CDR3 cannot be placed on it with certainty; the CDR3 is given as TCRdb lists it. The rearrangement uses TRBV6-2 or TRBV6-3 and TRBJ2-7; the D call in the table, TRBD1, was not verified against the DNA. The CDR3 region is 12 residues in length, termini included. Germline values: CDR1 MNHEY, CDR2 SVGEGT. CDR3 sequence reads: CASSPGQGAQVL.

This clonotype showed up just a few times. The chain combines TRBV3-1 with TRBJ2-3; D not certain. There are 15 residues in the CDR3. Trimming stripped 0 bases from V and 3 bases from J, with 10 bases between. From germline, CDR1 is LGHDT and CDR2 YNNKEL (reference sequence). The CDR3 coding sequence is TGTGCCAGCAGCCAAGATGAGGCTCTAACAGATACGCAGTATTTT. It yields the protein CASSQDEALTDTQYF.

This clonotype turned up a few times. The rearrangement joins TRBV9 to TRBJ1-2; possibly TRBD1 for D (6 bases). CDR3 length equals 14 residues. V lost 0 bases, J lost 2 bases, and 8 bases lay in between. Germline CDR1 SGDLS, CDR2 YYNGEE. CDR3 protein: CASSVEDRNYGYTF. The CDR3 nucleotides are TGTGCCAGCAGCGTAGAGGACAGAAACTATGGCTACACCTTC.

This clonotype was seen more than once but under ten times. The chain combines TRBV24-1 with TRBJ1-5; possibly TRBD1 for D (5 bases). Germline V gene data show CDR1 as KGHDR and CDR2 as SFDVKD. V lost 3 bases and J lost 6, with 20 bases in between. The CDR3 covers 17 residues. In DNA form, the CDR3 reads TGTGCCACCAGTGATGCGCAAGGGGCCCACGGAGGTCAGCCCCAGCATTTT. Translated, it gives CATSDAQGAHGGQPQHF.

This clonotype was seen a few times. The CDR3 loop is CASSQVAAGTGELFF. Written as DNA, the CDR3 is TGCGCCAGCAGCCAAGTAGCGGCGGGGACCGGGGAGCTGTTTTTT. The gene calls are TRBV4-3 and TRBJ2-2, with TRBD2 as a possible D gene (6 bases). Trimming cost V 1 base and J 5 bases, with 11 bases left between them. CDR1 is LGHNA, CDR2 YSLEER, per germline. This CDR3 comprises 15 residues.

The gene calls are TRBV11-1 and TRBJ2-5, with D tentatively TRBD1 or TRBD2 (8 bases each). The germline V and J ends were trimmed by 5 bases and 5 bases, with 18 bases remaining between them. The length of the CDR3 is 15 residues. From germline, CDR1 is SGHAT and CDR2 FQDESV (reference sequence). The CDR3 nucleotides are TGTGCCAGCAGCGTATACAGGGGGACTAGTGAGACCCAGTACTTC. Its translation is CASSVYRGTSETQYF.

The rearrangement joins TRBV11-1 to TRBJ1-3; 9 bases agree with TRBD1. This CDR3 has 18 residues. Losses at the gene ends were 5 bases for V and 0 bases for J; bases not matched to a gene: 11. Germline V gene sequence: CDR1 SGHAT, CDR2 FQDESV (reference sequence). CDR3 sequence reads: CASSPDLGQGRSGNTIYF. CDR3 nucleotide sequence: TGTGCCAGCAGCCCCGACCTGGGACAGGGACGCTCTGGAAACACCATATATTTT.

The CDR3 here is CASSWGRYIGELFF. In DNA form, the CDR3 reads TGTGCCAGCAGTTGGGGGCGATATATCGGGGAGCTGTTTTTT. The rearrangement links TRBV28 to TRBJ2-2, with D maybe TRBD1 (6 bases). The CDR3 contains 14 residues. Between the trimmed V and J ends, which lost 4 bases and 7 bases, there was a span of 13 bases. The germline gives CDR1 MDHEN, CDR2 SYDVKM.

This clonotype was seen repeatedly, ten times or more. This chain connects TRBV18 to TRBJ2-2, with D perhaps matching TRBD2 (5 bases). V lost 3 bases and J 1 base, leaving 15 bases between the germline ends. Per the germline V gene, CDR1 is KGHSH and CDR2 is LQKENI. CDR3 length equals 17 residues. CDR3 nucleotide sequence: TGTGCCAGCTCACCTCGATCTCTGGGAGAGAACACCGGGGAGCTGTTTTTT. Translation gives CASSPRSLGENTGELFF.

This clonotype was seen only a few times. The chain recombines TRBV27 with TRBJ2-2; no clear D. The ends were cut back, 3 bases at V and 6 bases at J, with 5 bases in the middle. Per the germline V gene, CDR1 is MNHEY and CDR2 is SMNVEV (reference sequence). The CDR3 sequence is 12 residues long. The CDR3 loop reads CASSFWAGELFF. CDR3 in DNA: TGTGCCAGCAGTTTCTGGGCCGGGGAGCTGTTTTTT.

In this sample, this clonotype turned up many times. The DNA for the CDR3 is TGTGCCAGCTCTGGAGCGGGGGGCCCGGGCTCTTACAATGAGCAGTTCTTC. It codes for CASSGAGGPGSYNEQFF. The chain is built from TRBV7-9 and TRBJ2-1, with 9 nucleotides matching TRBD2. The CDR3 sequence is 17 residues long. With 8 bases clipped from V and 4 bases from J, the junction kept 15 bases outside the gene matches. CDR1 and CDR2 from the germline V gene are SEHNR and FQNEAQ (reference sequence).

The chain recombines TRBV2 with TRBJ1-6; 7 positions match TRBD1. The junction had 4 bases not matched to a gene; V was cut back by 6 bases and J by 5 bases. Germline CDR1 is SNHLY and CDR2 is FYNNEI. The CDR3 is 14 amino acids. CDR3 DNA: TGTGCCAGCAGCCAGGACAGGAATAATTCACCCCTCCACTTT. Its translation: CASSQDRNNSPLHF.

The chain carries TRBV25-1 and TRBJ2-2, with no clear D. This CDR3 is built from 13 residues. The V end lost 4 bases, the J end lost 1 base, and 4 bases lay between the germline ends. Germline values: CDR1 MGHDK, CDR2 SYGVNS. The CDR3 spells CASSGWNTGELFF. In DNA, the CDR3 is TGTGCCAGCAGTGGGTGGAACACCGGGGAGCTGTTTTTT. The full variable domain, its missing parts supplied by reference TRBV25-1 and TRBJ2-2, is EADIYQTPRYLVIGTGKKITLECSQTMGHDKMYWYQQDPGMELHLIHYSYGVNSTEKGDLSSESTVSRIRTEHFPLTLESARPSHTSQYLCASSGWNTGELFFGEGSRLTVL.

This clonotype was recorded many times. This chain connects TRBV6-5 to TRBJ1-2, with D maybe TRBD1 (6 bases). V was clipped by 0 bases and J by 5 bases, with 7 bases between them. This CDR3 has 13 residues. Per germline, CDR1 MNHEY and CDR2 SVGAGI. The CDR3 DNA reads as TGTGCCAGCAGTTACTCGACAGGATATGGCTACACCTTC. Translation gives CASSYSTGYGYTF.

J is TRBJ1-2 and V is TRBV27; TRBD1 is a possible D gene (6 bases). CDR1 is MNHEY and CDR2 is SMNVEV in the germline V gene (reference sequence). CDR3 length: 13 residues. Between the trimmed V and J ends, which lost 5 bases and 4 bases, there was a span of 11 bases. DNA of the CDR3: TGTGCCAGCAGTCCTACAGGGTTCTATGGCTACACCTTC. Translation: CASSPTGFYGYTF.

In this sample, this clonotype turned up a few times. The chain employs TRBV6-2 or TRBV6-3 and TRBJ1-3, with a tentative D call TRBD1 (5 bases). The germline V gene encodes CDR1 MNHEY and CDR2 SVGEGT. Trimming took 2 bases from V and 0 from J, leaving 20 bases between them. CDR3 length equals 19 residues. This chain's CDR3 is CASSYVNGLGLASGNTIYF. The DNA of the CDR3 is TGTGCCAGCAGTTACGTGAACGGATTGGGGCTAGCCTCTGGAAACACCATATATTTT.

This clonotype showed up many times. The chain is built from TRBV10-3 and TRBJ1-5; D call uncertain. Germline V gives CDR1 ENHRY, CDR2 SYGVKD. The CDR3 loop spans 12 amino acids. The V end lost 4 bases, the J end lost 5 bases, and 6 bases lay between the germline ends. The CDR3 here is CAISGSDQPQHF. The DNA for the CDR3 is TGTGCCATCAGTGGAAGCGATCAGCCCCAGCATTTT.

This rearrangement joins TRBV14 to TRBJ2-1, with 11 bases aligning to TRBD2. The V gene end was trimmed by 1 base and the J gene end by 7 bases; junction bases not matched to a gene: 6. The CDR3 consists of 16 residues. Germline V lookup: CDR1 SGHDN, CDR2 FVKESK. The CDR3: CASSQALAGGPNEQFF. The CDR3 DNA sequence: TGTGCCAGCAGCCAAGCTTTAGCGGGAGGGCCGAATGAGCAGTTCTTC.

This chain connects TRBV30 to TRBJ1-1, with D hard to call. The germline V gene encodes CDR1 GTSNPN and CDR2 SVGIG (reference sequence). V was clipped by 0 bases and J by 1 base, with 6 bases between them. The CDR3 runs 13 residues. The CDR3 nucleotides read TGTGCCTGGAGTGTACTCAAGAACACTGAAGCTTTCTTT. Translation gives CAWSVLKNTEAFF.

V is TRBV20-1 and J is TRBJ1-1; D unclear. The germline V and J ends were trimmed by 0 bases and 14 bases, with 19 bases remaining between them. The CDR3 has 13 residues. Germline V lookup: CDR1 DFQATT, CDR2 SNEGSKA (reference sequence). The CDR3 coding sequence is TGCAGTGCTAGAGATGTCGGCCGGGCCGCTCCCTTCTTT. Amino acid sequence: CSARDVGRAAPFF.

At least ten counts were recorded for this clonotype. Here the CDR3 DNA reads TGTGCCAGCAGTTCTGGTTATAATTCACCCCTCCACTTT. Protein sequence: CASSSGYNSPLHF. This chain uses TRBV12-3 or TRBV12-4 with TRBJ1-6; D not certain. V lost 4 bases to trimming and J lost 4 bases, with 5 bases between them. The CDR3 is 13 residues long.

Here the CDR3 reads CASSRTSGRSPYNEQFF. The CDR3 nucleotides are TGTGCCAGCAGTCGGACTAGCGGGAGGTCCCCCTACAATGAGCAGTTCTTC. The V gene is TRBV6-1, the J gene TRBJ2-1, with 14 bases identical to TRBD2. The CDR3 is 17 residues long. Germline V lookup: CDR1 MNHNS, CDR2 SASEGT. The V and J ends lost 5 bases and 2 bases, in that order; junction bases with no gene match: 5.

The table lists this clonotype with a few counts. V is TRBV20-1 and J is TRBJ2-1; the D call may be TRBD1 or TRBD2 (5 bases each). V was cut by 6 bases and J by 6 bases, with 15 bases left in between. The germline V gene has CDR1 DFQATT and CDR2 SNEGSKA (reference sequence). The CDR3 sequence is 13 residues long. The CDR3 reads CSATQGPSNEQFF. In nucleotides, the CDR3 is TGCAGTGCCACGCAGGGACCAAGCAATGAGCAGTTCTTC.

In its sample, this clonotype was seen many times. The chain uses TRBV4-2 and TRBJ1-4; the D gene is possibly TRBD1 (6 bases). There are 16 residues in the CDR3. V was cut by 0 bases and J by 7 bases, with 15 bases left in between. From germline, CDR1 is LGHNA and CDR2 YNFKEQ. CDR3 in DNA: TGTGCCAGCAGCCAAGATCTGACAGGAGACGGTGAAAAACTGTTTTTT. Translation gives CASSQDLTGDGEKLFF.

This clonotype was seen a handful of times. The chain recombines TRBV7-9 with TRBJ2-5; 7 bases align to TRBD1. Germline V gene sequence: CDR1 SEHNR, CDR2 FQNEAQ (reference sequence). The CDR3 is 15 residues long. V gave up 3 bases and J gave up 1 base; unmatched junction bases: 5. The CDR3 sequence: CASSLVRTGQETQYF. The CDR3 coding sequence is TGTGCCAGCAGCTTGGTGAGGACAGGCCAAGAGACCCAGTACTTC.